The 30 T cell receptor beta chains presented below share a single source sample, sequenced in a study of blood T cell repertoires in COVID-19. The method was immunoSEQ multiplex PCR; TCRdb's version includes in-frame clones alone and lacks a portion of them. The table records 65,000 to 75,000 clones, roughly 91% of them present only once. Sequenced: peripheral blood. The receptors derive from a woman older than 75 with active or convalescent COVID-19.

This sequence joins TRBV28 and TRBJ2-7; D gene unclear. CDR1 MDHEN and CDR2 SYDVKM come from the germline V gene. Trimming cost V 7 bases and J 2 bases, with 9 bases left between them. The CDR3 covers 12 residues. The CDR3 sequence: CASTAVPYEQYF. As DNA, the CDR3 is TGTGCCAGCACCGCAGTTCCCTACGAGCAGTACTTC.

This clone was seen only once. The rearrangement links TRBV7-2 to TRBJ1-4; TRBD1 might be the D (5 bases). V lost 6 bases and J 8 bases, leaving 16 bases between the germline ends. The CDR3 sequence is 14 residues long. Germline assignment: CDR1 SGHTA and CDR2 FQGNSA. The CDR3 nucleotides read TGTGCCAGCAGAGCAGGGCGAGTCAGGGAAAAACTGTTTTTT. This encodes CASRAGRVREKLFF.

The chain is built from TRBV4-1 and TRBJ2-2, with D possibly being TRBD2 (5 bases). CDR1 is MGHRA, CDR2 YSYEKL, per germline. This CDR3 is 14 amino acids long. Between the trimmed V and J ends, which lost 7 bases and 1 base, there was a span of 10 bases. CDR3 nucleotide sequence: TGCGCCAGCACTCGGGGTGGGAACACCGGGGAGCTGTTTTTT. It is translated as CASTRGGNTGELFF.

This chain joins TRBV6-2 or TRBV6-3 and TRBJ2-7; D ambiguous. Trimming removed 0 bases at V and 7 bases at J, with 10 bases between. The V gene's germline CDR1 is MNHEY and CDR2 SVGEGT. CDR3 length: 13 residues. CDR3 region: CASSYSFWREQYF. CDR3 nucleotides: TGTGCCAGCAGTTACTCTTTCTGGCGGGAGCAGTACTTC.

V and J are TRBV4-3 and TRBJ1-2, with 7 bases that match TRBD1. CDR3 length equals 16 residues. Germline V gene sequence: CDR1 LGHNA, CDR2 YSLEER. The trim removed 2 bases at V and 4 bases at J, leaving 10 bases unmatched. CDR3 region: CASSQSSQGDGYGYTF. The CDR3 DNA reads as TGCGCCAGCAGCCAAAGTTCCCAGGGGGACGGCTATGGCTACACCTTC.

As DNA, the CDR3 is TGTGCCAGCAGCTTCAACAGGGATACTGAAGCTTTCTTT. It is translated as CASSFNRDTEAFF. This rearrangement joins TRBV7-2 to TRBJ1-1, with D possibly being TRBD1 (6 bases). The length of the CDR3 is 13 residues. V was trimmed by 3 bases and J by 5 bases, leaving 10 bases between them. Germline V gene sequence: CDR1 SGHTA, CDR2 FQGNSA.

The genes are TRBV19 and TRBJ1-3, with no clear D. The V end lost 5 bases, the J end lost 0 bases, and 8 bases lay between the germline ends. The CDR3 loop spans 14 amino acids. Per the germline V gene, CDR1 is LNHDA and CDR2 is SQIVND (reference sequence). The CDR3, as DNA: TGTGCCAGTAGTGTGGTAGTCTCTGGAAACACCATATATTTT. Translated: CASSVVVSGNTIYF.

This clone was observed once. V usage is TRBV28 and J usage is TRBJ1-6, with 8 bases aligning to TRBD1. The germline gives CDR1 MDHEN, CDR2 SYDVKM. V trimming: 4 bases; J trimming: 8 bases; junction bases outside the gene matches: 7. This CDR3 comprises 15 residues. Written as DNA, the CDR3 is TGTGCCAGCAGTTCGAGGGGCAGGGGGCATTCACCCCTCCACTTT. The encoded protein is CASSSRGRGHSPLHF.

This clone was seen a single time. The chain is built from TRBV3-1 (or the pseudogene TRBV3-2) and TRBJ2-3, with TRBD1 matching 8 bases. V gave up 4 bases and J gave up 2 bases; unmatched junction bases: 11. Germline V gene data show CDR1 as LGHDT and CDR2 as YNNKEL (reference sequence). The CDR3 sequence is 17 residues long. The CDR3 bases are TGTGCCAGCAGCCGTAGGGGGACAGGAATAAACACAGATACGCAGTATTTT. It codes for CASSRRGTGINTDTQYF.

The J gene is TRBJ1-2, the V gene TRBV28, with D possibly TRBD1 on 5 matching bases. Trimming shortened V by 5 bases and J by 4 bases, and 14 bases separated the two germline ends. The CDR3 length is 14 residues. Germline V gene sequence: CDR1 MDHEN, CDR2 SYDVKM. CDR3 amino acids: CASSTQTAAYGYTF. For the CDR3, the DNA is TGTGCCAGCAGTACTCAGACAGCAGCCTATGGCTACACCTTC.

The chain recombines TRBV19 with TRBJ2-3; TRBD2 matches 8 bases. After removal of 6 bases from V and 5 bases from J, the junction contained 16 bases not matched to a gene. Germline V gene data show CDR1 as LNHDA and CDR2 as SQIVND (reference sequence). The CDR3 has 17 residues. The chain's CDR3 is CASSPARGASPLDTQYF. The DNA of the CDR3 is TGTGCCAGTAGCCCAGCGCGGGGGGCCTCCCCTTTAGATACGCAGTATTTT. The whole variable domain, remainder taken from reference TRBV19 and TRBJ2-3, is DGGITQSPKYLFRKEGQNVTLSCEQNLNHDAMYWYRQDPGQGLRLIYYSQIVNDFQKGDIAEGYSVSREKKESFPLTVTSAQKNPTAFYLCASSPARGASPLDTQYFGPGTRLTVL.

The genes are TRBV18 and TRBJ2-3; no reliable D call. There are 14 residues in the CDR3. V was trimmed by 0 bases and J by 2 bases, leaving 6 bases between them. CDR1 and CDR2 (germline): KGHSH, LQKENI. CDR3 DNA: TGTGCCAGCTCACCACCGGAGATCACAGATACGCAGTATTTT. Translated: CASSPPEITDTQYF.

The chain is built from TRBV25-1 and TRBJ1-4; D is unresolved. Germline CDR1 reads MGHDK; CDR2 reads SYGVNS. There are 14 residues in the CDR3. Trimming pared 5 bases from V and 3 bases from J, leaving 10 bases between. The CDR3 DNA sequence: TGTGCCAGCAGTCGCGAGGGTGCTAATGAAAAACTGTTTTTT. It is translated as CASSREGANEKLFF.

DNA for the CDR3: TGTGCCAGCAGCCCAACAGGGTTCACTGAAGCTTTCTTT. Translated, it gives CASSPTGFTEAFF. The chain employs TRBV7-8 and TRBJ1-1; a possible D gene is TRBD1 (6 bases). Trimming stripped 5 bases from V and 4 bases from J, with 11 bases between. Per germline, CDR1 SGHVS and CDR2 FQNEAQ. The CDR3 has 13 amino acids. Combining the CDR3 with reference TRBV7-8 and TRBJ1-1 gives the whole variable domain GAGVSQSPRYKVAKRGQDVALRCDPISGHVSLFWYQQALGQGPEFLTYFQNEAQLDKSGLPSDRFFAERPEGSVSTLKIQRTQQEDSAVYLCASSPTGFTEAFFGQGTRLTVV.

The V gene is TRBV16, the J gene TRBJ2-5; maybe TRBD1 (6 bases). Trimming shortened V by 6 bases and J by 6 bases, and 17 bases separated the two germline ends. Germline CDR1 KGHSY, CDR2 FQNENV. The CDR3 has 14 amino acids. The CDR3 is CASSRTGTSQTQYF. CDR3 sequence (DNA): TGTGCCAGCAGTCGTACAGGGACATCCCAGACCCAGTACTTC. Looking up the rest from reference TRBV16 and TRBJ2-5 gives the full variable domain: GEEVAQTPKHLVRGEGQKAKLYCAPIKGHSYVFWYQQVLKNEFKFLISFQNENVFDETGMPKERFSAKCLPNSPCSLEIQATKLEDSAVYFCASSRTGTSQTQYFGPGTRLLVL.

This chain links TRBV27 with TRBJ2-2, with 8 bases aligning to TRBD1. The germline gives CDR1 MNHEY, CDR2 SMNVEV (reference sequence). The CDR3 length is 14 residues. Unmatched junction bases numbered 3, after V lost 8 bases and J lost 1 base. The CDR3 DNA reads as TGTGCCAGCCGACAGGGGAGGAACACCGGGGAGCTGTTTTTT. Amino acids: CASRQGRNTGELFF.

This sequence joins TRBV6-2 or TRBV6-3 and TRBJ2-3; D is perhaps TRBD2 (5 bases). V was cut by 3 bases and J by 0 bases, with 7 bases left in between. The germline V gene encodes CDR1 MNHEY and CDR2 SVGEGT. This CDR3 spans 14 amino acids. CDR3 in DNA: TGTGCCAGCAGTTATGGCGGGAGCACAGATACGCAGTATTTT. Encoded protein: CASSYGGSTDTQYF.

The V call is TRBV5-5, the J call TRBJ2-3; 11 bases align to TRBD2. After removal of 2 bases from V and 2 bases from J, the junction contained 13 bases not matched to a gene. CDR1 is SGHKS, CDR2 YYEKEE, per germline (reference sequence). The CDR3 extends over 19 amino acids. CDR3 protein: CASSFRGVAGGGSTDTQYF. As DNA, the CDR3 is TGTGCCAGCAGCTTCCGCGGGGTAGCGGGGGGGGGCTCCACAGATACGCAGTATTTT. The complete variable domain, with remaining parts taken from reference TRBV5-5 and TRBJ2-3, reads DAGVTQSPTHLIKTRGQQVTLRCSPISGHKSVSWYQQVLGQGPQFIFQYYEKEERGRGNFPDRFSARQFPNYSSELNVNALLLGDSALYLCASSFRGVAGGGSTDTQYFGPGTRLTVL.

The CDR3 region has the DNA TGTGCCTGGAGTCCATCCCGGGACAGGGCCCTCCTCAACTATGGCTACACCTTC. This translates into CAWSPSRDRALLNYGYTF. This chain joins TRBV30 and TRBJ1-2; 9 bases are shared with TRBD1. The CDR3 is made up of 18 amino acids. CDR1 GTSNPN and CDR2 SVGIG come from the germline V gene (reference sequence). The trim removed 2 bases at V and 2 bases at J, leaving 15 bases unmatched. Looking up the rest from reference TRBV30 and TRBJ1-2 gives the full variable domain: SQTIHQWPATLVQPVGSPLSLECTVEGTSNPNLYWYRQAAGRGLQLLFYSVGIGQISSEVPQNLSASRPQDRQFILSSKKLLLSDSGFYLCAWSPSRDRALLNYGYTFGSGTRLTVV.

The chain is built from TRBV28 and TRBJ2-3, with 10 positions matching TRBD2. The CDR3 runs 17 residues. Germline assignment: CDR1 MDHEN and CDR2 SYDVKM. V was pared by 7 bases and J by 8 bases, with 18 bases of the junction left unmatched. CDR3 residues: CASTLGTAGGEGSTQYF. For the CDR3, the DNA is TGTGCCAGCACCCTCGGGACAGCGGGGGGGGAGGGGAGTACGCAGTATTTT.

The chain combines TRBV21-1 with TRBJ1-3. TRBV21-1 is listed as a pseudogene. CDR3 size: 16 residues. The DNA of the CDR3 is TGTGCCAGCAGCAAAGCGCGGGGGACGCCTGGAAACACCATATATTTT. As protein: CASSKARGTPGNTIYF.

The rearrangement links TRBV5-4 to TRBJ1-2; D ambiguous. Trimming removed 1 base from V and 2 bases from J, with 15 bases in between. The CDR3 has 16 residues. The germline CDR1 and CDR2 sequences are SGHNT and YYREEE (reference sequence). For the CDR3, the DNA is TGTGCCAGCAGCTTGTTGTCGGGGTCATTGAACTATGGCTACACCTTC. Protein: CASSLLSGSLNYGYTF.

DNA of the CDR3: TGCGCCAGCAGCCAAGAGAGGGTGGGCGAGCAGTACTTC. This translates into CASSQERVGEQYF. The rearrangement uses TRBV4-3 and TRBJ2-7, with a weak D call TRBD2 (5 bases). Germline loops: CDR1 LGHNA, CDR2 YSLEER. The V end lost 0 bases, the J end lost 6 bases, and 9 bases lay between the germline ends. The CDR3 runs to 13 residues.

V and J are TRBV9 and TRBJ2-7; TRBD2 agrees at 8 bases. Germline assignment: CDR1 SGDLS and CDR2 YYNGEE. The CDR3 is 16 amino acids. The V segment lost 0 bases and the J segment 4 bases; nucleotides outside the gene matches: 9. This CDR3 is CASSVADGGAKYEQYF. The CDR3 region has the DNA TGTGCCAGCAGCGTAGCGGACGGGGGGGCCAAATACGAGCAGTACTTC.

CDR3 nucleotide sequence: TGTGCCAGCAGTTTATCTACTAGCGGGGGCGCATTAAGCACAGATACGCAGTATTTT. It translates to CASSLSTSGGALSTDTQYF. The chain joins TRBV28 to TRBJ2-3; 11 positions match TRBD2. The V segment lost 1 base and the J segment 0 bases; nucleotides outside the gene matches: 9. The CDR3 covers 19 residues. Germline V gene lookup returns CDR1 MDHEN and CDR2 SYDVKM.

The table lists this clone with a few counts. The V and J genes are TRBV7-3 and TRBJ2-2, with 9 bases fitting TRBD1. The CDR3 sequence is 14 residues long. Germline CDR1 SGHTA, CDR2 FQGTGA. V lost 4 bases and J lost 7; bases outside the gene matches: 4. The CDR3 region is CASSSQGAGGELFF. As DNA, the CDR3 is TGTGCCAGCAGCTCACAGGGGGCGGGCGGGGAGCTGTTTTTT. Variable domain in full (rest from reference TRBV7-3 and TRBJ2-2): GAGVSQTPSNKVTEKGKYVELRCDPISGHTALYWYRQSLGQGPEFLIYFQGTGAADDSGLPNDRFFAVRPEGSVSTLKIQRTERGDSAVYLCASSSQGAGGELFFGEGSRLTVL.

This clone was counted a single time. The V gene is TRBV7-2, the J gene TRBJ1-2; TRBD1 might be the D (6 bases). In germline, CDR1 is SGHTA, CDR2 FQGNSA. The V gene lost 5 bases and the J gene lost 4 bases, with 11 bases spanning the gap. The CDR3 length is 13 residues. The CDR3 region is CASSRQGGYGYTF. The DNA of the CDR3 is TGTGCCAGCAGCCGACAAGGGGGCTATGGCTACACCTTC.

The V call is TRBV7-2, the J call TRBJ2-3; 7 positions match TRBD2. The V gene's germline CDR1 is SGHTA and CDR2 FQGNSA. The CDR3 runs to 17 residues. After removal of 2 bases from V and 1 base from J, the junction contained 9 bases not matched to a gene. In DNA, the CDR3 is TGTGCCAGCAGCTTACCCCAGGGAGGGTCCCGCACAGATACGCAGTATTTT. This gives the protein CASSLPQGGSRTDTQYF.

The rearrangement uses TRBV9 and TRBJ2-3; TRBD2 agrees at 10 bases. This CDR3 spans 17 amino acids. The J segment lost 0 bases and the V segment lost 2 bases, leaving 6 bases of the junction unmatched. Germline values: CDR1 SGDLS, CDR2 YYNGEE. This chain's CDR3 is CASSVASGGQSTDTQYF. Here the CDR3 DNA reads TGTGCCAGCAGCGTGGCTAGCGGGGGCCAAAGCACAGATACGCAGTATTTT. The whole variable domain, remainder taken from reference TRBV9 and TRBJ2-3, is DSGVTQTPKHLITATGQRVTLRCSPRSGDLSVYWYQQSLDQGLQFLIQYYNGEERAKGNILERFSAQQFPDLHSELNLSSLELGDSALYFCASSVASGGQSTDTQYFGPGTRLTVL.

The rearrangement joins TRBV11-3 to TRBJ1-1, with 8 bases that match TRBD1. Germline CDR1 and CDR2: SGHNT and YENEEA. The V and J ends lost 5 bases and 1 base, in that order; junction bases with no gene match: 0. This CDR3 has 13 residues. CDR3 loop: CASSGQGNTEAFF. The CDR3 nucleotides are TGTGCCAGCAGCGGACAGGGGAACACTGAAGCTTTCTTT.